These 18 T cell receptor beta chains originate from one sample sequenced in a study of T cell repertoires and HLA-DP antigens. The antigens of these receptors remain unknown. Libraries were prepared by immunoSEQ multiplex PCR; TCRdb keeps only in-frame clonotypes and omits some of them. The table records over 60,000 clones, around four fifths of them present only once. Material for sequencing was CD4+ T cells from PBMCs. These receptors came from a man in his 60s in good health and CMV-seronegative.

The rearrangement joins TRBV6-5 to TRBJ2-2, with TRBD2 as a possible D gene (5 bases). CDR1 is MNHEY and CDR2 is SVGAGI in the germline V gene. The V and J ends lost 5 bases and 4 bases respectively, with 11 bases between them. The length of the CDR3 is 14 residues. Here the CDR3 DNA reads TGTGCCAGCAGTCTAGCTCCGAGCACCGGGGAGCTGTTTTTT. As protein: CASSLAPSTGELFF.

This clone was detected many times. This rearrangement joins TRBV5-1 to TRBJ2-1; TRBD2 aligns across 8 bases. Trimming removed 4 bases from V and 8 bases from J; junction bases left unmatched: 11. Germline lookup yields CDR1 SGHRS and CDR2 YFSETQ. The CDR3 is 15 residues long. CDR3 in DNA: TGCGCCAGCAGCCCGAGGACGGCGGGAGGCCATGAGCAGTTCTTC. The encoded protein is CASSPRTAGGHEQFF.

The gene calls are TRBV19 and TRBJ2-1; 7 bases line up with TRBD2. V lost 6 bases to trimming and J lost 5 bases; unmatched junction nucleotides: 16. Per the germline V gene, CDR1 is LNHDA and CDR2 is SQIVND (reference sequence). The length of the CDR3 is 17 residues. CDR3 protein: CASRRSGTQLLDNEQFF. The CDR3 coding sequence is TGTGCCAGTAGAAGGAGCGGGACCCAATTATTGGACAATGAGCAGTTCTTC. Drawing the rest from reference TRBV19 and TRBJ2-1, the complete variable domain is DGGITQSPKYLFRKEGQNVTLSCEQNLNHDAMYWYRQDPGQGLRLIYYSQIVNDFQKGDIAEGYSVSREKKESFPLTVTSAQKNPTAFYLCASRRSGTQLLDNEQFFGPGTRLTVL.

This clone was picked up one time. The chain joins TRBV7-2 to TRBJ1-3, with 7 nucleotides matching TRBD1. Germline lookup yields CDR1 SGHTA and CDR2 FQGNSA. With V trimmed by 5 bases and J by 3 bases, 10 bases remained unmatched. This CDR3 region has 16 residues. The CDR3 DNA reads as TGTGCCAGCAGCCGAGGAGGGGGCGTGAATGGAAACACCATATATTTT. Translating gives CASSRGGGVNGNTIYF.

This clone was counted a single time. The chain links TRBV18 to TRBJ1-5, with D perhaps TRBD1 (6 bases). CDR1 and CDR2 (germline): KGHSH, LQKENI. The V gene lost 6 bases and the J gene lost 5 bases, with 11 bases spanning the gap. There are 13 residues in the CDR3. In nucleotides, the CDR3 is TGTGCCAGCTCTGACAGGATAGATCAGCCCCAGCATTTT. Protein sequence: CASSDRIDQPQHF.

The chain combines TRBV7-2 with TRBJ2-5; no clear D gene. The V and J ends lost 3 bases and 5 bases respectively, with 10 bases between them. This CDR3 contains 13 residues. CDR1 is SGHTA, CDR2 FQGNSA, per germline. The CDR3 spells CASSFKARETQYF. The CDR3 nucleotides are TGTGCCAGCAGCTTTAAGGCGAGGGAGACCCAGTACTTC.

CDR3 in amino acids: CASTPLGDSNQPQHF. The CDR3 DNA reads TGTGCCAGTACCCCATTGGGGGATAGCAATCAGCCCCAGCATTTT. V and J are TRBV19 and TRBJ1-5; tentatively, D is TRBD1 (5 bases). The CDR3 is 15 amino acids. From germline, CDR1 is LNHDA and CDR2 SQIVND (reference sequence). V was cut by 7 bases and J by 0 bases, with 13 bases left in between.

The genes are TRBV7-9 and TRBJ2-3; TRBD2 matches at 13 bases. Germline loops: CDR1 SEHNR, CDR2 FQNEAQ (reference sequence). The CDR3 extends over 15 amino acids. V was clipped by 5 bases and J by 9 bases; unmatched bases: 8. As DNA, the CDR3 is TGTGCCAGCAGCCCGGGACTAGCGGGGTGGGGCACGCAGTATTTT. It is translated as CASSPGLAGWGTQYF.

The chain is built from TRBV5-4 and TRBJ2-5; D uncertain. The CDR3 contains 15 residues. The germline V gene encodes CDR1 SGHNT and CDR2 YYREEE (reference sequence). Trimming pared 4 bases from V and 2 bases from J, leaving 15 bases between. The CDR3 bases are TGTGCCAGCAGCGCCGCCCTCAAGGGACAAGAGACCCAGTACTTC. Translated: CASSAALKGQETQYF.

This clone was counted between two and nine times. The chain has TRBV7-2 and TRBJ2-3; 7 bases agree with TRBD1. The CDR3 sequence is 15 residues long. Unmatched junction bases numbered 9, after V lost 6 bases and J lost 3 bases. Germline V CDR1 and CDR2: SGHTA, FQGNSA. CDR3 sequence reads: CASSPARGRTDTQYF. CDR3 DNA: TGTGCCAGCAGTCCGGCTAGGGGGCGGACAGATACGCAGTATTTT.

Of note for this clone: The identical CDR3 is also encoded by other nucleotide sequences in the sample. The genes are TRBV5-1 and TRBJ2-7; 11 positions match TRBD1. The V and J ends lost 3 bases and 2 bases, in that order; junction bases with no gene match: 1. Per germline, CDR1 SGHRS and CDR2 YFSETQ. The CDR3 runs 14 residues. The CDR3 sequence: CASSSGQGAYEQYV. The CDR3 nucleotides are TGCGCCAGCAGCTCGGGACAGGGGGCCTACGAGCAGTACGTC.

The V call is TRBV20-1, the J call TRBJ1-2, with D maybe TRBD1 (5 bases). Germline assignment: CDR1 DFQATT and CDR2 SNEGSKA (reference sequence). This CDR3 has 11 residues. The CDR3 DNA reads as TGCAGCTGGGAGGGGACTGATGGCTACACCTTC. Its translation: CSWEGTDGYTF.

The rearrangement joins TRBV7-2 to TRBJ2-3; TRBD2 aligns across 10 bases. CDR1 and CDR2 from the germline V gene are SGHTA and FQGNSA. The ends lost 6 bases at V and 5 bases at J; junction bases unmatched: 5. This CDR3 is built from 14 residues. CDR3 loop: CASSRLAGRDTQYF. CDR3 DNA sequence: TGTGCCAGCAGTCGACTAGCGGGTCGAGATACGCAGTATTTT.

DNA of the CDR3: TGTGCCAGCAGCGAGACGACAGGGACTAATGAAAAACTGTTTTTT. It codes for CASSETTGTNEKLFF. The chain has TRBV7-7 and TRBJ1-4; 7 nucleotides align to TRBD1. This CDR3 comprises 15 residues. With V trimmed by 5 bases and J by 2 bases, 5 bases remained unmatched. CDR1 and CDR2 from the germline V gene are SSHAT and FNYEAQ (reference sequence). Combining the CDR3 with reference TRBV7-7 and TRBJ1-4 gives the whole variable domain GAGVSQSPRYKVTKRGQDVTLRCDPISSHATLYWYQQALGQGPEFLTYFNYEAQPDKSGLPSDRFSAERPEGSISTLTIQRTEQRDSAMYRCASSETTGTNEKLFFGSGTQLSVL.

The chain links TRBV5-1 to TRBJ2-1, with D unresolved. The CDR3 loop spans 15 amino acids. Trimming cost V 0 bases and J 6 bases, with 13 bases left between them. Germline V gene data show CDR1 as SGHRS and CDR2 as YFSETQ. For the CDR3, the DNA is TGCGCCAGCAGCTTGGGTGCTCGGAGAGGCAATGAGCAGTTCTTC. Residues: CASSLGARRGNEQFF.

This rearrangement joins TRBV2 to TRBJ2-1, with TRBD2 identical over 9 bases. This CDR3 is 18 amino acids long. CDR1 SNHLY and CDR2 FYNNEI come from the germline V gene. Germline trimming cut 0 bases from V and 7 bases from J; bases unmatched to any gene: 13. This CDR3 reads CASSEAQGVAGEGNEQFF. The CDR3 region has the DNA TGTGCCAGCAGTGAAGCTCAGGGCGTAGCGGGGGAAGGGAATGAGCAGTTCTTC. Variable domain in full (rest from reference TRBV2 and TRBJ2-1): EPEVTQTPSHQVTQMGQEVILRCVPISNHLYFYWYRQILGQKVEFLVSFYNNEISEKSEIFDDQFSVERPDGSNFTLKIRSTKLEDSAMYFCASSEAQGVAGEGNEQFFGPGTRLTVL.

This chain links TRBV7-8 with TRBJ1-4, with 11 bases fitting TRBD1. Germline CDR1 reads SGHVS; CDR2 reads FQNEAQ. There are 15 residues in the CDR3. Trimming cost V 5 bases and J 7 bases; bases outside gene matches: 6. CDR3 sequence (DNA): TGTGCCAGCAGCCAGGACAGGGGGCGCGGTGAAAAACTGTTTTTT. This translates into CASSQDRGRGEKLFF.

This clone showed up just once. A much more abundant neighbour one base away suggests this may be a read error. The sample carries other DNA sequences with the same CDR3. The chain joins TRBV5-1 to TRBJ2-4; 8 bases are shared with TRBD2. The CDR3 is 15 residues long. J was trimmed by 6 bases and V by 4 bases; bases with no gene match: 9. Germline V CDR1 and CDR2: SGHRS, YFSETQ. For the CDR3, the DNA is TGCGCCAGCAGCGTGGGCAGCGGGAGAGGAAACATTCAGTACTTC. Translation gives CASSVGSGRGNIQYF.